This T cell receptor (beta chain) comes out of a study of patients and donors after allogeneic stem cell transplantation. Each CDR3 protein is one row after TCRdb ran MiXCR on the RT-PCR reads. The data show about 200,000 distinct CDR3 sequences, with roughly two fifths seen just once and 33% held by the top ten. This clonotype was seen a handful of times. Trimming stripped 2 bases from V and 2 bases from J, with 12 bases between. CDR3 length equals 16 residues. Germline V gene sequence: CDR1 MNHEY, CDR2 SVGEGT. Sequencing input: blood, either unsorted or a sorted T cell fraction (not recorded which). The sequence came from a human donor who was either an allogeneic HSCT recipient or a stem cell or donor lymphocyte infusion donor (not recorded which). It is not recorded whose cells these are; they may come from a transplant donor. The V gene is TRBV6-2 or TRBV6-3, the J gene TRBJ2-2; D unresolved. For the CDR3, the DNA is TGTGCCAGCAGTTACGGGCAGCTGATAAACACCGGGGAGCTGTTTTTT. Protein product: CASSYGQLINTGELFF.